One sample yielded the 10 T cell receptor beta chains listed below, sequenced in a study of post-analysis software for immune sequencing data. Findings and caveats of the study: The five TRBV segments detected at higher frequency in patients than in controls included TRBV5-6, TRBV5-1 and TRBV20-1.

No antigen has been identified for these receptors. cDNA libraries of TCR beta carried unique molecular identifiers. TCRdb used MiXCR to reprocess the PCR reads, holding one entry per CDR3 protein. The sample gives 500,000 to 600,000 distinct CDR3 sequences, around 40% of which show up once; 1.5% to 2% is in the top ten. Sample: blood. These TCRs come from a girl aged 10 to 17 with multiple sclerosis.

This clonotype was detected a few times. V and J are TRBV5-1 and TRBJ2-1, with D possibly TRBD2 on 5 matching bases. Germline CDR1 and CDR2: SGHRS and YFSETQ. This CDR3 has 15 amino acids. Trimming shortened V by 1 base and J by 2 bases, and 10 bases separated the two germline ends. The CDR3 loop reads CASSLYPGTYNEQFF. The CDR3 nucleotides are TGCGCCAGCAGCTTGTATCCGGGAACCTACAATGAGCAGTTCTTC.

The J gene is TRBJ2-7, the V gene TRBV5-1; TRBD1 aligns across 7 bases. The germline V gene encodes CDR1 SGHRS and CDR2 YFSETQ. The CDR3 is made up of 16 amino acids. The V segment lost 5 bases and the J segment 3 bases; nucleotides outside the gene matches: 14. The CDR3 protein is CASRSGAVSGGYEQYF. The CDR3 nucleotides read TGCGCCAGCAGGAGTGGGGCTGTGTCAGGGGGCTACGAGCAGTACTTC.

The table lists this clonotype with many counts. V and J are TRBV12-3 or TRBV12-4 and TRBJ2-7, with a weak D call TRBD1 (5 bases). Trimming cost V 4 bases and J 0 bases, with 7 bases left between them. There are 13 residues in the CDR3. The CDR3 DNA is TGTGCCAGCAGTTCCCAGGGCTCCTACGAGCAGTACTTC. As protein: CASSSQGSYEQYF.

The chain couples TRBV12-3 or TRBV12-4 to TRBJ1-2; D not certain. Trimming removed 4 bases at V and 6 bases at J, with 12 bases between. The CDR3 consists of 13 residues. CDR3 DNA sequence: TGTGCCAGCAGTTCCACGGTTAATAATGGCTACACCTTC. The encoded protein is CASSSTVNNGYTF.

This clonotype has a handful of counts. The chain is built from TRBV6-5 and TRBJ2-7, with 8 bases aligning to TRBD1. Germline values: CDR1 MNHEY, CDR2 SVGAGI. V trimming: 6 bases; J trimming: 4 bases; junction bases outside the gene matches: 5. There are 13 residues in the CDR3. Here the CDR3 reads CASRRRGRYEQYF. DNA of the CDR3: TGTGCCAGCAGGCGCAGGGGGCGGTACGAGCAGTACTTC.

A few counts support this clonotype. This sequence joins TRBV12-3 or TRBV12-4 and TRBJ1-1; a possible D gene is TRBD1 (5 bases). The CDR3 contains 14 residues. Trimming removed 4 bases at V and 10 bases at J, with 19 bases between. The CDR3 region is CASSWAGFFEGAFF. The CDR3 nucleotides read TGTGCCAGCAGTTGGGCAGGGTTCTTTGAGGGAGCTTTCTTT.

As to this clonotype: The junction departs from the called germline gene at one end, perhaps through a read error. The V gene is TRBV5-1, the J gene TRBJ2-5; D is ambiguous. The J call may be in error: the DNA end matches TRBJ2-7 better. Per the germline V gene, CDR1 is SGHRS and CDR2 is YFSETQ. This CDR3 has 15 residues. This chain's CDR3 is CTSSLAFGNPYEQYF. In DNA form, the CDR3 reads TGCACCAGCAGCTTGGCCTTCGGAAACCCCTACGAGCAGTACTTC.

This chain joins TRBV7-2 and TRBJ2-7, with D perhaps matching TRBD1 or TRBD2 (5 bases each). The CDR3 loop spans 14 amino acids. The V end was cut by 2 bases, the J end by 1 base, with 9 bases between. CDR1 SGHTA and CDR2 FQGNSA come from the germline V gene. CDR3 sequence: CASSLTGPSYEQYF. CDR3 nucleotides: TGTGCCAGCAGCTTAACGGGGCCTTCCTACGAGCAGTACTTC.

In this sample, this clonotype turned up a few times. J is TRBJ1-1 and V is TRBV24-1; 8 bases line up with TRBD1. The V segment lost 7 bases and the J segment 5 bases; nucleotides outside the gene matches: 5. The CDR3 runs 13 residues. Germline CDR1 and CDR2: KGHDR and SFDVKD. CDR3: CATSPRGHTEAFF. In nucleotides, the CDR3 is TGTGCCACCAGCCCCAGGGGGCATACTGAAGCTTTCTTT.

This chain uses TRBV7-2 with TRBJ1-4; D remains ambiguous. The germline gives CDR1 SGHTA, CDR2 FQGNSA. The CDR3 extends over 15 amino acids. Trimming cost V 3 bases and J 1 base, with 9 bases left between them. The CDR3 bases are TGTGCCAGCAGCTTTTCACAGCAAACTAATGAAAAACTGTTTTTT. Amino acids: CASSFSQQTNEKLFF.